Here is one T cell receptor (beta chain) with its context. Its target is unknown. The data originate from a study of OX40 agonist ivuxolimab in advanced cancers. Study-wide background: Dose-escalation subjects each had hepatocellular carcinoma, melanoma, renal cell or head and neck cancer. Study conclusions and caveats: The specificity for antigen of the expanded peripheral T cells was not determined.

V was cut by 6 bases and J by 2 bases, with 20 bases left in between. CDR1 and CDR2 from the germline V gene are KGHSH and LQKENI. The CDR3 contains 16 residues. Clones were read by immunoSEQ multiplex PCR, and TCRdb kept only the in-frame ones, dropping some. In the table there are more than 9,500 clones, around four fifths of which are singletons. The source of this sequence is an adult with an advanced solid tumor such as melanoma, head and neck, liver or kidney cancer. Source: CD4+ or CD8+ T cells sorted from blood, taken in a trial of the OX40 agonist ivuxolimab. The rearrangement joins TRBV18 to TRBJ2-7; D is perhaps TRBD1 (6 bases). The DNA of the CDR3 is TGTGCCAGCTCTCATGAGACAGGTAGGTACCCCTACGAGCAGTACTTC. Its protein is CASSHETGRYPYEQYF.